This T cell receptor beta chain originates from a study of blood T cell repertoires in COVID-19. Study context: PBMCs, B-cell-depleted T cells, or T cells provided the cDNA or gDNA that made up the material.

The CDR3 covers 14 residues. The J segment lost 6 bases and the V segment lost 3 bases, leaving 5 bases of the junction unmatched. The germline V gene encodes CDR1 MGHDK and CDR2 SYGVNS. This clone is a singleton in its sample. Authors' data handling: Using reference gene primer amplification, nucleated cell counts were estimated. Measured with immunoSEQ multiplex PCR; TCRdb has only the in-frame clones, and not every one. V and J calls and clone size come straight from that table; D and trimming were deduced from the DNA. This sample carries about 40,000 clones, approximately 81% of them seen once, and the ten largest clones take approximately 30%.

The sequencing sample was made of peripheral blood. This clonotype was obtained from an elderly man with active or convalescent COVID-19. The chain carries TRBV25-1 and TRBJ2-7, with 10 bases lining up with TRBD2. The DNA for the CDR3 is TGTGCCAGCAGTGATGGACTAGCGGTCTCCGAGCAGTACTTC. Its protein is CASSDGLAVSEQYF.